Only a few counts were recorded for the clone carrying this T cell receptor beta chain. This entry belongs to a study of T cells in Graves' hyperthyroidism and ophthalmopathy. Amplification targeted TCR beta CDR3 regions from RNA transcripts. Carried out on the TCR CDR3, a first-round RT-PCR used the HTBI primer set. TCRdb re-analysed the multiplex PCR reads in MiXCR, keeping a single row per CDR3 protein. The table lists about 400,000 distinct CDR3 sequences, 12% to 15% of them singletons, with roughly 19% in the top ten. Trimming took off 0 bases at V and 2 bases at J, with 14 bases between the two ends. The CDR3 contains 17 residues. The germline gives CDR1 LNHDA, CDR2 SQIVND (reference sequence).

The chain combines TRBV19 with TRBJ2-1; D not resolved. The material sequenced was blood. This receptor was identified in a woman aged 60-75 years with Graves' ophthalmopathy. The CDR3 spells CASSIDLTPDPYNEQFF. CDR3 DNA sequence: TGTGCCAGTAGTATAGACCTGACACCGGACCCCTACAATGAGCAGTTCTTC.